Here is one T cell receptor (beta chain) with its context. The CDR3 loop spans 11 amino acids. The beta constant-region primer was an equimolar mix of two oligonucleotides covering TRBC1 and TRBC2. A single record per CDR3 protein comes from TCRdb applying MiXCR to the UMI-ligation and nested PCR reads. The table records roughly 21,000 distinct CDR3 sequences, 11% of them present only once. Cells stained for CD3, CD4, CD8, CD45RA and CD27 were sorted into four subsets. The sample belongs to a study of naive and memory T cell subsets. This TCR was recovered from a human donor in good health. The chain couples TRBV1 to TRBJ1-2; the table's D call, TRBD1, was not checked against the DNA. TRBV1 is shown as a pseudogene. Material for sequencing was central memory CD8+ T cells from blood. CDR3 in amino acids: CTSSHPLGGTF. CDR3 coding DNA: TGCACCAGCAGCCACCCCCTGGGAGGCACCTTC.